This T cell receptor beta chain came from a study of molecular identifiers for immune sequencing clone quantification. On the study more broadly: With replicates, the RNA of approximately 22,000 or 94,000 naive CD8 cells was split five ways and four were sequenced.

One entry per CDR3 protein, called by TCRdb with MiXCR from the PCR reads. Of approximately 54,000 distinct CDR3 sequences in the sample, less than 25% are singletons; the top ten hold 1.9%. As CD8+CD4-CCR7+CD45RA+ cells, naive CD8 T cells were sorted. Overall study findings and caveats: Clones exceeding 20 RNA copies carried over 97% of effector molecules but under 1% of naive-cell molecules. Spike-in Jurkat TCR RNA from a single cell reportedly registered among approximately 1.1 million naive cells.

This clonotype was seen repeatedly, ten times or more. Its target is unknown. V shed 5 bases and J 4 bases; nucleotides not matched to a gene: 5. The CDR3 consists of 14 residues. Germline CDR1 SGHVS, CDR2 FNYEAQ. The chain couples TRBV7-6 to TRBJ2-3, with 8 bases identical to TRBD1. The source is a human donor in good health. Some libraries in this study had Jurkat cell RNA spiked in. Sequencing was carried out using naive CD8+ T cells from blood, with Jurkat cell RNA spiked in. Subset meaning: FACS-sorted CD8+CD4-CCR7+CD45RA+ naive T cells. The chain's CDR3 is CASSAGQGPDTQYF. The CDR3 DNA sequence: TGTGCCAGCAGCGCCGGACAGGGCCCAGATACGCAGTATTTT.